This T cell receptor (beta chain) was captured by sequencing in a study of control samples from healthy donors and cancer patients. The CDR3 contains 14 residues. Per germline, CDR1 SEHNR and CDR2 FQNEAQ (reference sequence). V was shortened by 5 bases and J by 2 bases, with 12 bases between the two germline ends. Data came from immunoSEQ multiplex PCR; TCRdb stores just in-frame clones and leaves some out. The data show 390,000 or so clones, 90% seen once. This clone was seen only once. The receptor comes from a man aged 35 to 55 with head and neck cancer. Source material: PBMCs. This chain links TRBV7-9 with TRBJ1-1; unclear D gene. The CDR3 nucleotides are TGTGCCAGCAGCCCTGGTCCATTTAACACTGAAGCTTTCTTT. Translation gives CASSPGPFNTEAFF. Variable domain in full (rest from reference TRBV7-9 and TRBJ1-1): DTGVSQNPRHKITKRGQNVTFRCDPISEHNRLYWYRQTLGQGPEFLTYFQNEAQLEKSRLLSDRFSAERPKGSFSTLEIQRTEQGDSAMYLCASSPGPFNTEAFFGQGTRLTVV.